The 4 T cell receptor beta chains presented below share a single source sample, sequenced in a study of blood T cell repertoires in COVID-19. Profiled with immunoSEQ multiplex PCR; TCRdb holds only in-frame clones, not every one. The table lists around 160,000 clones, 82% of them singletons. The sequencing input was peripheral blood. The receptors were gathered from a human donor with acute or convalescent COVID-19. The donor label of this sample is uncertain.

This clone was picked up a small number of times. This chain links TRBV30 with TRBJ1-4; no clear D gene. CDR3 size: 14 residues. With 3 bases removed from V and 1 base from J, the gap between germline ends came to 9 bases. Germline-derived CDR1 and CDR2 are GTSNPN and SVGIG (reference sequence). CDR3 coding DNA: TGTGCCTGGAGAGAGGGAGTAACTAATGAAAAACTGTTTTTT. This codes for CAWREGVTNEKLFF. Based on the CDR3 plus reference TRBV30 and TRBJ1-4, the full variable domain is SQTIHQWPATLVQPVGSPLSLECTVEGTSNPNLYWYRQAAGRGLQLLFYSVGIGQISSEVPQNLSASRPQDRQFILSSKKLLLSDSGFYLCAWREGVTNEKLFFGSGTQLSVL.

CDR3 residues: CASGSPLGAGRSYNEQFF. CDR3 nucleotides: TGTGCTAGTGGTTCGCCCCTCGGAGCGGGGAGATCCTACAATGAGCAGTTCTTC. This chain links TRBV12-5 with TRBJ2-1, with 7 bases fitting TRBD2. The CDR3 is made up of 18 amino acids. The germline gives CDR1 LGHNT, CDR2 FRNRAP. V was pared by 4 bases and J by 1 base, with 13 bases of the junction left unmatched.

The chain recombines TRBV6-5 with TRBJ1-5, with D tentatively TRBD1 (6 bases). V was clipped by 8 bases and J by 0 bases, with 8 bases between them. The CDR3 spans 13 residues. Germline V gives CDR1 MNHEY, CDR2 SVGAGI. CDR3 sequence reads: CASGGSSNQPQHF. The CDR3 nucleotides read TGTGCCAGCGGGGGCTCTAGCAATCAGCCCCAGCATTTT.

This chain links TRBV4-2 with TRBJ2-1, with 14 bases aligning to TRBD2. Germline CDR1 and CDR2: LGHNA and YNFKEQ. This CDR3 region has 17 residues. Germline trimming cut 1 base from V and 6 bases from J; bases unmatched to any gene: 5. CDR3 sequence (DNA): TGTGCCAGCAGCCAAGCTAGACTAGCGGGGGGGCGCAATGAGCAGTTCTTC. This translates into CASSQARLAGGRNEQFF.